The 30 T cell receptor beta chains presented below share a single source sample, sequenced in a study of blood T cell repertoires in COVID-19. Measured with immunoSEQ multiplex PCR; TCRdb has only the in-frame clones, and not every one. The data show about 210,000 clones, with 88% seen just once and around 1.5% held by the top ten. The sequenced sample consisted of peripheral blood. The receptor set was obtained from a man aged 18 to 35 with active or convalescent COVID-19.

CDR3 nucleotide sequence: TGTGCCACCAGCAGAGCGACTCTTAAAAACATTCAGTACTTC. Translation gives CATSRATLKNIQYF. This rearrangement joins TRBV15 to TRBJ2-4, with D uncertain. The CDR3 consists of 14 residues. The germline CDR1 and CDR2 sequences are LNHNV and YYDKDF (reference sequence). The ends were cut back, 1 base at V and 4 bases at J, with 8 bases in the middle.

The chain couples TRBV5-8 to TRBJ1-4, with D perhaps TRBD1 (5 bases). Trimming stripped 2 bases from V and 7 bases from J, with 15 bases between. Germline V lookup: CDR1 SGHTS, CDR2 YDEGEE. This CDR3 contains 15 residues. The DNA of the CDR3 is TGTGCCAGCAGCTTTTACGGGGGAAGGGCTGAAAAACTGTTTTTT. Translation gives CASSFYGGRAEKLFF.

This clone has just one count. The J gene is TRBJ1-1, the V gene TRBV19; TRBD1 matches at 7 bases. V gave up 7 bases and J gave up 2 bases; unmatched junction bases: 7. This CDR3 comprises 14 residues. CDR1 is LNHDA and CDR2 is SQIVND in the germline V gene (reference sequence). CDR3: CASNRGPGNTEAFF. In nucleotides, the CDR3 is TGTGCCAGTAACAGGGGCCCGGGCAACACTGAAGCTTTCTTT.

The V and J genes are TRBV7-2 and TRBJ1-1; no definite D call. V lost 0 bases, J lost 8 bases, and 7 bases lay in between. CDR3 length equals 12 residues. Germline values: CDR1 SGHTA, CDR2 FQGNSA. DNA of the CDR3: TGTGCCAGCAGCTTAGCTCGGAGAGAAGCTTTCTTT. Encoded protein: CASSLARREAFF.

The chain couples TRBV6-4 to TRBJ2-3, with 11 bases that match TRBD1. CDR1 MRHNA and CDR2 SNTAGT come from the germline V gene. CDR3 length equals 17 residues. Trimming removed 8 bases from V and 4 bases from J; junction bases left unmatched: 14. As DNA, the CDR3 is TGTGCCAGCGGGGACAGGGGGTCTCCCACACGGTCAGATACGCAGTATTTT. Translation: CASGDRGSPTRSDTQYF.

This chain links TRBV5-1 with TRBJ2-1; D gene ambiguous. Trimming took 0 bases from V and 7 from J, leaving 5 bases between them. The CDR3 spans 12 residues. CDR1 and CDR2 (germline): SGHRS, YFSETQ. The CDR3 DNA follows: TGCGCCAGCAGCTTGGAGCTGAATGAGCAGTTCTTC. Its protein is CASSLELNEQFF.

This chain connects TRBV11-2 to TRBJ2-1; no firm D call. CDR1 and CDR2 from the germline V gene are SGHAT and FQNNGV. The CDR3 spans 12 residues. Trimming stripped 2 bases from V and 8 bases from J, with 7 bases between. The CDR3 loop is CASSLISDEQFF. The DNA for the CDR3 is TGTGCCAGCAGCTTAATCTCCGATGAGCAGTTCTTC.

This clone was recorded once. The J gene is TRBJ2-1, the V gene TRBV7-6, with D perhaps TRBD1 (5 bases). The CDR3 is 15 amino acids. Per the germline V gene, CDR1 is SGHVS and CDR2 is FNYEAQ. Trimming removed 5 bases at V and 2 bases at J, with 13 bases between. This CDR3 is CASSPDGAPYNEQFF. The DNA of the CDR3 is TGTGCCAGCAGCCCAGATGGGGCCCCCTACAATGAGCAGTTCTTC.

About this clone: Within the sample, other DNA sequences also encode this same CDR3. The chain's CDR3 is CASSPGGKETQYF. The CDR3 DNA follows: TGTGCCAGCTCACCGGGGGGAAAAGAGACCCAGTACTTC. J is TRBJ2-5 and V is TRBV18; a weak D match, TRBD2 (6 bases). Trimming shortened V by 3 bases and J by 3 bases, and 8 bases separated the two germline ends. The CDR3 is 13 amino acids. CDR1 and CDR2 (germline): KGHSH, LQKENI.

This clone occurred a few times. The chain carries TRBV19 and TRBJ1-2, with 8 nucleotides matching TRBD1. Trimming cost V 4 bases and J 4 bases; bases outside gene matches: 8. Germline-derived CDR1 and CDR2 are LNHDA and SQIVND (reference sequence). This CDR3 has 15 amino acids. The CDR3 region has the DNA TGTGCCAGTAGTACCGGGACAGGATCTAGCTATGGCTACACCTTC. Translated: CASSTGTGSSYGYTF.

The V and J genes are TRBV2 and TRBJ1-5; TRBD1 agrees at 10 bases. The CDR3 contains 14 residues. J was trimmed by 7 bases and V by 7 bases; bases with no gene match: 7. The germline CDR1 and CDR2 sequences are SNHLY and FYNNEI. The CDR3 bases are TGTGCCAGCACTAGGACAGGGGGTGGCCAGCCCCAGCATTTT. Protein: CASTRTGGGQPQHF.

The rearrangement links TRBV18 to TRBJ2-5, with TRBD1 matching over 12 bases. Unmatched junction bases numbered 4, after V lost 3 bases and J lost 5 bases. Germline V gene lookup returns CDR1 KGHSH and CDR2 LQKENI. The CDR3 has 15 residues. The DNA of the CDR3 is TGTGCCAGCTCACCTGGGACAGGGGGCGGCGAGACCCAGTACTTC. Its translation is CASSPGTGGGETQYF.

The chain joins TRBV19 to TRBJ1-6; 12 nucleotides agree with TRBD1. V dropped 6 bases and J dropped 10; count of bases not matched to a gene: 4. The CDR3 spans 14 residues. The germline CDR1 and CDR2 sequences are LNHDA and SQIVND (reference sequence). CDR3 in amino acids: CASSRGTGGSPLHF. The CDR3 DNA follows: TGTGCCAGTAGCCGCGGGACAGGGGGCTCACCCCTCCACTTT.

The chain uses TRBV3-1 (or the pseudogene TRBV3-2) and TRBJ2-3; possibly TRBD2 for D (5 bases). Trimming shortened V by 0 bases and J by 5 bases, and 6 bases separated the two germline ends. This CDR3 region has 13 residues. From germline, CDR1 is LGHDT and CDR2 YNNKEL (reference sequence). Written as DNA, the CDR3 is TGTGCCAGCAGCCAAGATGGGAGAGATACGCAGTATTTT. Translating gives CASSQDGRDTQYF.

This chain links TRBV4-3 with TRBJ1-1, with D unresolved. CDR3 length: 15 residues. CDR1 and CDR2 (germline): LGHNA, YSLEER. Trimming took 1 base from V and 0 from J, leaving 9 bases between them. The chain's CDR3 is CASSQGGILNTEAFF. CDR3 sequence (DNA): TGCGCCAGCAGCCAAGGAGGGATATTGAACACTGAAGCTTTCTTT.

J is TRBJ2-3 and V is TRBV2; D possibly corresponds to TRBD2 (6 bases). The CDR3 runs to 15 residues. V lost 6 bases and J 0 bases, leaving 13 bases between the germline ends. Germline lookup yields CDR1 SNHLY and CDR2 FYNNEI. The DNA of the CDR3 is TGTGCCAGCAGCCTGCGGGACTTCAGCACAGATACGCAGTATTTT. Translation: CASSLRDFSTDTQYF.

The chain links TRBV5-4 to TRBJ2-2; 9 bases map to TRBD2. The CDR3 totals 16 residues. Trimming cost V 4 bases and J 7 bases; bases outside gene matches: 11. Germline-derived CDR1 and CDR2 are SGHNT and YYREEE (reference sequence). The chain's CDR3 is CASSMGLAQKNGELFF. The CDR3 DNA reads as TGTGCCAGCAGCATGGGACTAGCCCAAAAGAACGGGGAGCTGTTTTTT.

This clone has only one observation. V usage is TRBV11-2 and J usage is TRBJ2-3; 13 nucleotides agree with TRBD2. The CDR3 consists of 14 residues. The germline gives CDR1 SGHAT, CDR2 FQNNGV. The J segment lost 5 bases and the V segment lost 7 bases, leaving 3 bases of the junction unmatched. The chain's CDR3 is CASKLAGGGDTQYF. CDR3 in DNA: TGTGCCAGCAAACTAGCGGGAGGGGGAGATACGCAGTATTTT. Looking up the rest from reference TRBV11-2 and TRBJ2-3 gives the full variable domain: EAGVAQSPRYKIIEKRQSVAFWCNPISGHATLYWYQQILGQGPKLLIQFQNNGVVDDSQLPKDRFSAERLKGVDSTLKIQPAKLEDSAVYLCASKLAGGGDTQYFGPGTRLTVL.

The gene calls are TRBV19 and TRBJ1-5, with 8 bases fitting TRBD1. The CDR3 has 18 amino acids. V lost 10 bases and J lost 0; bases outside the gene matches: 17. Germline V gene sequence: CDR1 LNHDA, CDR2 SQIVND (reference sequence). The DNA of the CDR3 is TGTGCCACCAAGGGAGGGACAGGACAACGTTATAGCAATCAGCCCCAGCATTTT. Translated, it gives CATKGGTGQRYSNQPQHF.

This chain connects TRBV5-1 to TRBJ2-5, with TRBD2 as a possible D gene (5 bases). Germline CDR1 and CDR2: SGHRS and YFSETQ. There are 15 residues in the CDR3. Trimming removed 4 bases from V and 2 bases from J, with 15 bases in between. The CDR3 spells CASSPDLRRQETQYF. In nucleotides, the CDR3 is TGCGCCAGCAGCCCGGACTTAAGAAGACAAGAGACCCAGTACTTC.

The CDR3 region is CSVHTGGAGEKLFF. The CDR3 DNA sequence: TGCAGCGTGCACACGGGAGGGGCAGGTGAAAAACTGTTTTTT. The genes are TRBV29-1 and TRBJ1-4, with a possible D match to TRBD1 (5 bases). The germline CDR1 and CDR2 sequences are SQVTM and ANQGSEA. The CDR3 has 14 residues. V lost 6 bases and J 7 bases, leaving 18 bases between the germline ends.

This clone was detected only once. The CDR3 is CASSLSQTDTQYF. CDR3 DNA sequence: TGTGCCAGCAGCTTATCCCAAACAGATACGCAGTATTTT. This sequence joins TRBV7-3 and TRBJ2-3, with unresolved D. V lost 2 bases to trimming and J lost 3 bases, with 6 bases between them. This CDR3 has 13 amino acids. Per germline, CDR1 SGHTA and CDR2 FQGTGA.

This clone was seen only once. The V and J genes are TRBV7-2 and TRBJ2-3; a possible D gene is TRBD2 (5 bases). The CDR3 contains 15 residues. CDR1 is SGHTA, CDR2 FQGNSA, per germline. Trimming took 1 base from V and 7 from J, leaving 15 bases between them. CDR3 sequence reads: CASSLGLAQTNTQYF. CDR3 DNA: TGTGCCAGCAGCTTAGGGCTAGCCCAAACGAATACGCAGTATTTT.

The J gene is TRBJ1-1, the V gene TRBV6-1, with D uncertain. The V end was cut by 3 bases, the J end by 11 bases, with 13 bases between. The length of the CDR3 is 12 residues. In germline, CDR1 is MNHNS, CDR2 SASEGT. The CDR3 nucleotides are TGTGCCAGCAGTGATGGTAGGGAGAGGGCTTTCTTT. It is translated as CASSDGRERAFF.

The V call is TRBV12-3 or TRBV12-4, the J call TRBJ2-1; the D is unclear. The CDR3 is 12 amino acids. V was pared by 5 bases and J by 7 bases, with 9 bases between. CDR3 DNA: TGTGCCAGCAGTCCCTTATCGAATGAGCAGTTCTTC. As protein: CASSPLSNEQFF.

The chain couples TRBV19 to TRBJ2-7; D not resolved. CDR1 and CDR2 (germline): LNHDA, SQIVND (reference sequence). Between the trimmed V and J ends, which lost 8 bases and 1 base, there was a span of 12 bases. The CDR3 runs 13 residues. CDR3 nucleotide sequence: TGTGCCAGTTCCCCGACGGGTTCCTACGAGCAGTACTTC. This encodes CASSPTGSYEQYF.

The gene calls are TRBV27 and TRBJ1-6; D uncertain. Germline values: CDR1 MNHEY, CDR2 SMNVEV (reference sequence). The CDR3 covers 16 residues. V lost 8 bases and J lost 5, with 19 bases in between. CDR3 nucleotide sequence: TGTGCCAGCTCAGTTCTATTTGGACTAGATAATTCACCCCTCCACTTT. Protein sequence: CASSVLFGLDNSPLHF.

The chain is built from TRBV7-2 and TRBJ1-5, with a weak D call TRBD1 (5 bases). The germline V and J ends were trimmed by 3 bases and 1 base, with 10 bases remaining between them. Germline CDR1 SGHTA, CDR2 FQGNSA. There are 15 residues in the CDR3. The DNA for the CDR3 is TGTGCCAGCAGCTTGACAGCCACGAGCAATCAGCCCCAGCATTTT. Translation gives CASSLTATSNQPQHF.

The CDR3 protein is CATNYIGTGDEKLFF. DNA for the CDR3: TGTGCCACCAACTACATCGGGACAGGGGATGAAAAACTGTTTTTT. This sequence joins TRBV2 and TRBJ1-4; 10 bases align to TRBD1. V dropped 10 bases and J dropped 6; count of bases not matched to a gene: 11. CDR3 length equals 15 residues. Germline values: CDR1 SNHLY, CDR2 FYNNEI.

This chain joins TRBV6-6 and TRBJ2-5, with TRBD2 matching 7 bases. CDR3 length: 15 amino acids. The trim removed 0 bases at V and 1 base at J, leaving 2 bases unmatched. From germline, CDR1 is MNHNY and CDR2 SVGAGI (reference sequence). CDR3 nucleotide sequence: TGTGCCAGCAGTTACTCTTCTAGCGGCCAAGAGACCCAGTACTTC. This translates into CASSYSSSGQETQYF.